These T cell receptor beta chains were read from a single sample in a study of metastatic and nonmetastatic thyroid tumors. TCRdb ran MiXCR on the PCR reads. The table records about 17,000 clones, more than 30% of them present only once. The specimen was tumor tissue. All receptors come from a female donor with papillary thyroid cancer or a benign thyroid nodule (not recorded which). Some clones in this sample may be carry-over from other donors' samples. Each CDR3 is given with its conserved first and last residue. Fields, in order: V gene, CDR3 length, J gene, clone size, D gene, CDR3 DNA, CDR3 protein. A D gene is named only where the DNA matches it firmly. Clone size is not always given. Where it is, it says once, few, many or a class for expanded clones.

V: TRBV14
length: 13
J: TRBJ2-5
size: many
D: TRBD2
DNA: TGTGCCAGCAGCCCGAGCGGGAGTGAGACCCAGTACTTC
CDR3: CASSPSGSETQYF

V: TRBV5-5
length: 15
J: TRBJ1-1
size: NA
D: NA
DNA: TGTGCCAGCAGCGGAGGGTGTGGGGGGGACACTGAAGCTTTCTTT
CDR3: CASSGGCGGDTEAFF

V: TRBV7-6
length: 16
J: TRBJ1-2
size: NA
D: NA
DNA: TGTGCCAGCAGCTCCACGACAGAACTTTTAGTGGATGGCTACACCTTC
CDR3: CASSSTTELLVDGYTF

V: TRBV20-1
length: 19
J: TRBJ1-1
size: NA
D: NA
DNA: TGCAGTGCTAGAGGAAGGCAAGGGGGGCGCCGGTCTTTCGAAACTGAAGCTTTCTTT
CDR3: CSARGRQGGRRSFETEAFF

V: TRBV10-3
length: 16
J: TRBJ2-1
size: NA
D: TRBD2
DNA: TGTGCCACGCGGACTAGCGGGGGGGACTCCTACAATGAGCAGTTCTTC
CDR3: CATRTSGGDSYNEQFF

V: TRBV3-1
length: 14
J: TRBJ1-2
size: NA
D: TRBD1
DNA: TGTGCCAGCAGCCAGTGGACAGGAGTCTATTTCTACACCTTC
CDR3: CASSQWTGVYFYTF

V: TRBV28
length: 13
J: TRBJ1-1
size: NA
D: NA
DNA: TGTGCCAGCAGTACCGTTATAAACACTGAAGCTTTCTTT
CDR3: CASSTVINTEAFF

V: TRBV11-2
length: 15
J: TRBJ2-1
size: NA
D: TRBD2
DNA: TGTGCCAGCAGCGCGGGACTAGCGGGGGTCAATGAGCAGTTCTTC
CDR3: CASSAGLAGVNEQFF

V: TRBV5-1
length: 14
J: TRBJ1-1
size: medium-sized
D: NA
DNA: TGCGCCAGCAGCTGGGCTACACTGAACACTGAAGCTTTCTTT
CDR3: CASSWATLNTEAFF

V: TRBV20-1
length: 15
J: TRBJ1-6
size: medium-sized
D: NA
DNA: TGCAGTGCTAGAGACCCCAAGAACAGCGGTTCACCCCTCCACTTT
CDR3: CSARDPKNSGSPLHF

V: TRBV19
length: 13
J: TRBJ1-5
size: many
D: NA
DNA: TGTGCCAGTAGGGACGATCAGGGTCAGCCCCAGCATTTT
CDR3: CASRDDQGQPQHF

V: TRBV5-1
length: 15
J: TRBJ2-1
size: NA
D: TRBD2
DNA: TGCGCCAGCAGCTTGGACGGACTAGAGGGTAATGAGCAGTTCTTC
CDR3: CASSLDGLEGNEQFF

V: TRBV6-1
length: 15
J: TRBJ2-5
size: many
D: NA
DNA: TGTGCCAGCAGTCGAGGAAACGGGTACCAAGAGACCCAGTACTTC
CDR3: CASSRGNGYQETQYF

V: TRBV20-1
length: 16
J: TRBJ2-7
size: once
D: TRBD2
DNA: TGCAGTGCTAGACCGCGGACTAGCGGGAGCTCCTACGAGCAGTACTTC
CDR3: CSARPRTSGSSYEQYF

V: TRBV5-1
length: 16
J: TRBJ2-1
size: NA
D: TRBD2
DNA: TGCGCCAGCAGCCCGACTAGCGGGAGGTTGCTCAATGAGCAGTTCTTC
CDR3: CASSPTSGRLLNEQFF

V: TRBV6-1
length: 13
J: TRBJ2-1
size: medium-sized
D: TRBD2
DNA: TGTGCCAGCGCATCGCGGGAGTACAATGAGCAGTTCTTC
CDR3: CASASREYNEQFF

V: TRBV20-1
length: 15
J: TRBJ2-7
size: NA
D: NA
DNA: TGCAGTGCTAGAAAGGGACATCCCAGCCCCTACGAGCAGTACTTC
CDR3: CSARKGHPSPYEQYF

V: TRBV6-5
length: 18
J: TRBJ1-2
size: NA
D: TRBD1
DNA: TGTGCCAGCAGTTACTACCTGTTGGGACAGGGGGTTAACTATGGCTACACCTTC
CDR3: CASSYYLLGQGVNYGYTF

V: TRBV6-4
length: 11
J: TRBJ1-1
size: few
D: NA
DNA: TGTGCCAGCAGGGAGAACACTGAAGCTTTCTTT
CDR3: CASRENTEAFF

V: TRBV27
length: 13
J: TRBJ2-7
size: few
D: TRBD1
DNA: TGTGCCAGCGGGACAGCTTTTTCCTACGAGCAGTACTTC
CDR3: CASGTAFSYEQYF

V: TRBV15
length: 14
J: TRBJ2-2
size: NA
D: NA
DNA: TGTGCCACCAGCAGAGATTTAGGTTCCGGGGAGCTGTTTTTT
CDR3: CATSRDLGSGELFF

V: TRBV5-1
length: 14
J: TRBJ1-3
size: NA
D: NA
DNA: TGCGCCAGCAGCTTGGGAGGGTCAGGAAACACCATATATTTT
CDR3: CASSLGGSGNTIYF

V: TRBV11-2
length: 16
J: TRBJ1-3
size: medium-sized
D: NA
DNA: TGTGCCAGCAGCTTAGTTGTCGGAGACTCTGGAAACACCATATATTTT
CDR3: CASSLVVGDSGNTIYF

V: TRBV20-1
length: 12
J: TRBJ2-5
size: once
D: NA
DNA: TGCAGTGCTAGAGAAAATGGAGAGACCCAGTACTTC
CDR3: CSARENGETQYF

V: TRBV28
length: 16
J: TRBJ1-6
size: few
D: TRBD1
DNA: TGTGCCAGCAGTGAGCCTCGGACAGGACCCTCTTCACCCCTCCACTTT
CDR3: CASSEPRTGPSSPLHF

V: TRBV6-5
length: 13
J: TRBJ2-7
size: NA
D: NA
DNA: TGTGCCAGCAGTTACTCTTGGGACTACGAGCAGTACTTC
CDR3: CASSYSWDYEQYF

V: TRBV4-2
length: 16
J: TRBJ1-5
size: NA
D: NA
DNA: TGTGCCAGCAGCCAATCTCGGAGGGGCCGCAATCAGCCCCAGCATTTT
CDR3: CASSQSRRGRNQPQHF

V: TRBV7-2
length: 17
J: TRBJ2-5
size: many
D: TRBD2
DNA: TGTGCCAGCAGCTTAGGAACGGCGGGGGTGAGACAAGAGACCCAGTACTTC
CDR3: CASSLGTAGVRQETQYF

V: TRBV20-1
length: 13
J: TRBJ1-1
size: NA
D: NA
DNA: TGCAGTGCTAGAGAATTTGAGTGGGCTGAAGCTTTCTTT
CDR3: CSAREFEWAEAFF